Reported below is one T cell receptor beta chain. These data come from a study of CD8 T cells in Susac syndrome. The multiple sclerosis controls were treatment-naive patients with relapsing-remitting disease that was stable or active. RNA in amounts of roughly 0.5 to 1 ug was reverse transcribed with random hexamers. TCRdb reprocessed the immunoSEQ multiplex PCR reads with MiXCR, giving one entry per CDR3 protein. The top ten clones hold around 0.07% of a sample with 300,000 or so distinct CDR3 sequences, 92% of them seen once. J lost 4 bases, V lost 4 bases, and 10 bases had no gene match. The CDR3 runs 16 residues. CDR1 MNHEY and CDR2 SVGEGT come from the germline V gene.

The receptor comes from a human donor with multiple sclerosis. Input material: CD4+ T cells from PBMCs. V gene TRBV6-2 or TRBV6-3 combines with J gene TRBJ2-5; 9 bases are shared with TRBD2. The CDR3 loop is CASSLGSGSYLETQYF. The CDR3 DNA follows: TGTGCCAGCAGTTTGGGTAGCGGGAGCTATTTAGAGACCCAGTACTTC.